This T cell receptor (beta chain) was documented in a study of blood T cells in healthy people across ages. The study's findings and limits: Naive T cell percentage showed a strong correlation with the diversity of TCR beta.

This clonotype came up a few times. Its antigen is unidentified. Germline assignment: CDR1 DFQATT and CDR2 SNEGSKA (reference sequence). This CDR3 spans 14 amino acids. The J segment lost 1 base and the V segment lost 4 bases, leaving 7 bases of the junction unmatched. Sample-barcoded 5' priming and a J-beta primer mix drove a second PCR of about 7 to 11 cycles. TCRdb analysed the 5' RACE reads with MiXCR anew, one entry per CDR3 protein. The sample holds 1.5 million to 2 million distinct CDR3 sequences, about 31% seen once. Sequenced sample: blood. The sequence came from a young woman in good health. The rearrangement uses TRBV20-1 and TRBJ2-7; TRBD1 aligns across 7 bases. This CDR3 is CSANRGPQSYEQYF. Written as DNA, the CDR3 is TGCAGTGCTAACAGGGGCCCCCAGTCCTACGAGCAGTACTTC.